These 6 T cell receptor beta chains came from one sample sequenced in a study of T cells after yellow fever vaccination (dated by TCRdb to between 2017 and 2020). The treatment or condition label, read with the paper, signifies: live attenuated yellow fever vaccine strain. The method was 5' RACE. Sequenced on an Illumina HiSeq 2500. TCRdb reran the public reads through fastp at Q25 and MiXCR, keeping productive beta chains. Under each unique CDR3 protein, matching rows form one entry showing the most common genes and DNA. The sample table records 500,000 to 650,000 distinct CDR3 sequences; 9% to 15% of these occur just once. Jointly, the top ten make up more than 12% of the sample. The specimen was PBMCs, collected on the day of the yellow fever booster vaccination. Receptor source: a young man who received the YFV17D yellow fever vaccine.

The chain carries TRBV7-9 and TRBJ2-5; no definite D call. Trimming took 8 bases from V and 5 from J, leaving 12 bases between them. This CDR3 is 12 amino acids long. Germline CDR1 and CDR2: SEHNR and FQNEAQ (reference sequence). CDR3 sequence (DNA): TGTGCCAGCGGGCCCCTCCGGGAGACCCAGTACTTC. This translates into CASGPLRETQYF.

This clonotype was observed at least ten times. The V call is TRBV4-1, the J call TRBJ2-4, with a weak D call TRBD2 (6 bases). CDR1 and CDR2 from the germline V gene are MGHRA and YSYEKL. The V and J ends lost 0 bases and 1 base respectively, with 7 bases between them. This CDR3 spans 15 amino acids. The CDR3 bases are TGCGCCAGCAGCCAAGATGGGAGGGCCAAAAACATTCAGTACTTC. Protein sequence: CASSQDGRAKNIQYF.

There are a few counts of this clonotype. The rearrangement links TRBV10-3 to TRBJ1-5; 8 positions match TRBD1. Trimming at V came to 4 bases and at J to 2 bases, leaving 4 bases not matched to a gene. Germline values: CDR1 ENHRY, CDR2 SYGVKD. The CDR3 spans 15 residues. In nucleotides, the CDR3 is TGTGCCATCAGTGCGGACAGGGAAGGCAATCAGCCCCAGCATTTT. Translated: CAISADREGNQPQHF.

This clonotype was seen ten or more times. The chain links TRBV7-3 to TRBJ1-1; 10 bases are a match to TRBD1. The germline CDR1 and CDR2 sequences are SGHTA and FQGTGA. V was pared by 4 bases and J by 8 bases, with 4 bases of the junction left unmatched. The CDR3 runs 13 residues. The CDR3 is CASSSGQGTEAFF. For the CDR3, the DNA is TGTGCCAGCAGCTCGGGACAGGGGACGGAAGCTTTCTTT.

The sample holds a few counts of this clonotype. This chain connects TRBV7-2 to TRBJ2-7, with no clear D. The CDR3 covers 13 residues. The V and J ends lost 1 base and 5 bases respectively, with 9 bases between them. The germline V gene has CDR1 SGHTA and CDR2 FQGNSA. The CDR3 DNA sequence: TGTGCCAGCAGCTTAGAGAAGGTCCACGAGCAGTACTTC. This gives the protein CASSLEKVHEQYF.

The chain links TRBV12-3 or TRBV12-4 to TRBJ2-2, with TRBD2 identical over 10 bases. V was pared by 6 bases and J by 4 bases, with 5 bases of the junction left unmatched. This CDR3 contains 15 residues. CDR3 amino acids: CASSTGLAATGELFF. The CDR3 bases are TGTGCCAGCAGCACAGGACTAGCGGCCACCGGGGAGCTGTTTTTT.